This T cell receptor beta chain came from a study of cytomegalovirus exposure and HLA in healthy donors. Overall study results and limits: Compared with the roughly 670-donor mean, an Asian-associated ancestry cluster reportedly had fewer N-insertions, according to a later analysis. Common viral pathogens were later found to be apparently linked to several of the most significant clusters. For TCR beta chains, V- and J-gene trimming was later linked to a missense DCLRE1C variant.

The PCR ran on 60 Vbeta and 13 Jbeta primers. The table came from immunoSEQ multiplex PCR; TCRdb's copy has only in-frame clones and leaves some out. This sample has some 130,000 clones, with approximately 61% found just once. This clone was observed once. Its antigen is undetermined. The CDR3 is 17 amino acids. Losses at the gene ends were 3 bases for V and 4 bases for J; bases not matched to a gene: 9. Per the germline V gene, CDR1 is LNHDA and CDR2 is SQIVND (reference sequence). This receptor was taken from a human donor in good health. This chain connects TRBV19 to TRBJ2-2, with 9 nucleotides matching TRBD2. Sequenced material: PBMCs. This CDR3 is CASSIWGLAGRTGELFF. CDR3 DNA: TGTGCCAGTAGTATCTGGGGGCTAGCGGGACGCACCGGGGAGCTGTTTTTT.